The 3 T cell receptor beta chains given below trace back to one sample, sequenced in a study of OX40 agonist ivuxolimab in advanced cancers. Assay: immunoSEQ multiplex PCR; the TCRdb copy retains only in-frame clones and omits some. The repertoire has tens of thousands of clones, around 90% of them found once; the top ten carry approximately 0.5%. Sequenced material: CD4+ or CD8+ T cells sorted from blood, taken in a trial of the OX40 agonist ivuxolimab. These receptor sequences come from an adult with an advanced solid tumor such as melanoma, head and neck, liver or kidney cancer.

J is TRBJ2-2 and V is TRBV21-1; TRBD1, as called in the table, went unchecked against the DNA. TRBV21-1 represents a pseudogene. The CDR3 has 14 residues. CDR3 residues: CASSKERTEGELFF. Here the CDR3 DNA reads TGTGCCAGCAGCAAAGAAAGGACAGAGGGGGAGCTGTTTTTT.

V is TRBV18 and J is TRBJ2-2; 11 bases fit TRBD2. CDR3 length: 18 residues. Germline V gives CDR1 KGHSH, CDR2 LQKENI. Unmatched junction bases numbered 7, after V lost 2 bases and J lost 2 bases. The CDR3 region has the DNA TGTGCCAGCTCACCATGGACAGGGACTAGCGGTAACACCGGGGAGCTGTTTTTT. Protein sequence: CASSPWTGTSGNTGELFF.

The chain employs TRBV27 and TRBJ1-5, with 10 bases aligning to TRBD1. V gave up 5 bases and J gave up 6 bases; unmatched junction bases: 7. CDR3 size: 15 residues. The germline CDR1 and CDR2 sequences are MNHEY and SMNVEV (reference sequence). The CDR3 sequence: CASSLLGQGTQPQHF. For the CDR3, the DNA is TGTGCCAGCAGTCTCTTGGGACAGGGGACTCAGCCCCAGCATTTT.